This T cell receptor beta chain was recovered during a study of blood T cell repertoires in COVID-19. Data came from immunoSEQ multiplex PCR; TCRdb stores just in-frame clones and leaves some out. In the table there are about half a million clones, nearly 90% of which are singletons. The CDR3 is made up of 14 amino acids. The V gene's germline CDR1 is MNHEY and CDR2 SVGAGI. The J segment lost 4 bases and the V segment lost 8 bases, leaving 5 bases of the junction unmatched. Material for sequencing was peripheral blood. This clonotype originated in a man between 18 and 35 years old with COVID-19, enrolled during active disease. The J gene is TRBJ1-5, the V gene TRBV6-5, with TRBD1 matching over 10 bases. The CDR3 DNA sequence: TGTGCCAGCGGCCGGGACAGGGGAAATCAGCCCCAGCATTTT. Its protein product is CASGRDRGNQPQHF.